This TCR beta chain comes out of a study of T cell clusters in autoimmune cytopenias. Regarding the study as a whole: TRB repertoire shifts in secondary cytopenia and chronic lymphocytic leukemia mostly reflected lymphoma, not autoimmunity.

The CDR3 has 12 residues. TRB was amplified by touch-down multiplex PCR, primer pools A and B combined. TCRdb reprocessed the multiplex PCR reads, keeping one entry per CDR3 protein, no DNA. The data show fewer than 15,000 distinct CDR3 sequences, and the top ten clones hold roughly 2.1%. This clonotype shows up as medium-sized (0.01 to 0.1%) by frequency. Its antigen is unknown. TRB was amplified from 250 ng of peripheral blood genomic DNA per sample. The sequence was obtained from a human donor with an autoimmune cytopenia or autoimmune hepatitis (not recorded which). J is TRBJ2-2 and V is TRBV12-3 or TRBV12-4. Source material: peripheral blood. The CDR3 here is CASSATFGELFF.